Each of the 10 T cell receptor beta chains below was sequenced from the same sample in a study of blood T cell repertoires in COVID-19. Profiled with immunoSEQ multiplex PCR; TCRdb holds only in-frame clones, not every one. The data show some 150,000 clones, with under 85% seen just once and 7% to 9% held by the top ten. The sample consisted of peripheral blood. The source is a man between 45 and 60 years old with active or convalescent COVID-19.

The CDR3 sequence: CASYGRGDVYGYTF. The CDR3 bases are TGTGCCAGCTACGGCCGGGGTGATGTCTATGGCTACACCTTC. This chain joins TRBV27 and TRBJ1-2; no definite D call. CDR1 is MNHEY, CDR2 SMNVEV, per germline (reference sequence). V shed 8 bases and J shed 4 bases, with 17 bases lying between them. The CDR3 spans 14 residues.

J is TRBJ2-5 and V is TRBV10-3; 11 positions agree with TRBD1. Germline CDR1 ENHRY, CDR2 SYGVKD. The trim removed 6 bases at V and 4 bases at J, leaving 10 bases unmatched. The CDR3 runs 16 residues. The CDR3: CAIRAQGQGAAETQYF. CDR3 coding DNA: TGTGCCATCAGGGCCCAAGGACAGGGGGCCGCAGAGACCCAGTACTTC.

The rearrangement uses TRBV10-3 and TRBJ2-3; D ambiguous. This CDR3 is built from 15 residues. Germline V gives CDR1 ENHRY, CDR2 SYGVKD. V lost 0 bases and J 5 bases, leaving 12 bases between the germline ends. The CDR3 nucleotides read TGTGCCATCAGTGAGTCGACGGGTTTCGGAGATACGCAGTATTTT. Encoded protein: CAISESTGFGDTQYF.

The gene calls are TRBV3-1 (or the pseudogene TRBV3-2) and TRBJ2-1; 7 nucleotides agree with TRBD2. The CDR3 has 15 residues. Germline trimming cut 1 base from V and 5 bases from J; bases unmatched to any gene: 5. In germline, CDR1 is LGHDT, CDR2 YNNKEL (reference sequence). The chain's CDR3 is CASSQVGLADNEQFF. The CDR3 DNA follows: TGTGCCAGCAGCCAAGTAGGGCTAGCGGACAATGAGCAGTTCTTC.

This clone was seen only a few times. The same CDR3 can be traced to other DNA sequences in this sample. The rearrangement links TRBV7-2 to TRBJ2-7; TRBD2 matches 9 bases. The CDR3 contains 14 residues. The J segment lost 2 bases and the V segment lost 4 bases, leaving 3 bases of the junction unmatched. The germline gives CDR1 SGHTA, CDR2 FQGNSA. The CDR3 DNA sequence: TGTGCCAGCAGCTCTCTAGCGGGAACCTACGAGCAGTACTTC. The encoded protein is CASSSLAGTYEQYF.

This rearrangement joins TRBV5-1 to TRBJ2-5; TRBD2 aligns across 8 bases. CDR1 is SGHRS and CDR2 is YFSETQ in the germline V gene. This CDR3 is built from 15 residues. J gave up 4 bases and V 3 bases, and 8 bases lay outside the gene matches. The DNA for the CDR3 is TGCGCCAGCAGCTGGACGGGGGGGGGCCGAGAGACCCAGTACTTC. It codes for CASSWTGGGRETQYF.

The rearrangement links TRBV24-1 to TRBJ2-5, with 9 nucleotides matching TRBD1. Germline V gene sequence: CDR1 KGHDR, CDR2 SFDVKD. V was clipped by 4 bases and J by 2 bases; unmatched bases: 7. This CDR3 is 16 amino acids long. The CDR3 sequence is CATSDPGQGGQETQYF. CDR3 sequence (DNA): TGTGCCACCAGTGACCCGGGACAGGGTGGACAAGAGACCCAGTACTTC.

CDR3 nucleotides: TGTGCCTGGACCATCGGGATCTCCTACGAGCAGTACTTC. This encodes CAWTIGISYEQYF. The chain recombines TRBV30 with TRBJ2-7, with D perhaps TRBD2 (5 bases). The V end lost 4 bases, the J end lost 0 bases, and 10 bases lay between the germline ends. The CDR3 is made up of 13 amino acids. The germline gives CDR1 GTSNPN, CDR2 SVGIG (reference sequence).

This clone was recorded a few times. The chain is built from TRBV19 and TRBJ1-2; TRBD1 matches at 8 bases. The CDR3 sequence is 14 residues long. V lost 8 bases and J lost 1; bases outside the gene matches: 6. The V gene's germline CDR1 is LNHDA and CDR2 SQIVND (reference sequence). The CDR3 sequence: CASGDRSFNYGYTF. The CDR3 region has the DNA TGTGCCAGTGGGGACAGGTCCTTTAACTATGGCTACACCTTC.

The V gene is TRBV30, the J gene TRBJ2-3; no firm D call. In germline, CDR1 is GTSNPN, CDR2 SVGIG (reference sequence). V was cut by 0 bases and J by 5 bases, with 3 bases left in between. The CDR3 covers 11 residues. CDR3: CAWSVLDTQYF. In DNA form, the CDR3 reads TGTGCCTGGAGTGTACTAGATACGCAGTATTTT. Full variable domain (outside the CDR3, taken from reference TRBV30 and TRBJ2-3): SQTIHQWPATLVQPVGSPLSLECTVEGTSNPNLYWYRQAAGRGLQLLFYSVGIGQISSEVPQNLSASRPQDRQFILSSKKLLLSDSGFYLCAWSVLDTQYFGPGTRLTVL.